This T cell receptor (beta chain) appears in the sequencing data of a study of cytomegalovirus exposure and HLA in healthy donors. With regard to this clone: Its antigen is unknown.

PCR employed 60 Vbeta and 13 Jbeta primers. Clones were read by immunoSEQ multiplex PCR, and TCRdb kept only the in-frame ones, dropping some. The sample has about 120,000 clones, under 90% seen once. The length of the CDR3 is 12 residues. V was clipped by 5 bases and J by 5 bases, with 9 bases between them. Germline V gene sequence: CDR1 SGHTA, CDR2 FQGNSA. Study-level findings and limits: Specific recognition of CMV antigens was confirmed in vitro for a few chains (all CMV-associated). For most TCR beta V segments, an earlier analysis put the productive rate at about 90% or about 30% of the time. Researchers catalogued some 160 TCR beta chains as cytomegalovirus-associated. V- and J-gene trimming of TCR beta was linked (in a later analysis) to a missense DCLRE1C variant.

The sequenced sample consisted of PBMCs. The chain uses TRBV7-2 and TRBJ1-2, with D tentatively TRBD1 (5 bases). The TCR sequence derives from a woman between 35 and 50 years old in good health and CMV-seronegative. The chain's CDR3 is CASSPDSYGYTF. Here the CDR3 DNA reads TGTGCCAGCAGCCCAGACAGTTATGGCTACACCTTC.